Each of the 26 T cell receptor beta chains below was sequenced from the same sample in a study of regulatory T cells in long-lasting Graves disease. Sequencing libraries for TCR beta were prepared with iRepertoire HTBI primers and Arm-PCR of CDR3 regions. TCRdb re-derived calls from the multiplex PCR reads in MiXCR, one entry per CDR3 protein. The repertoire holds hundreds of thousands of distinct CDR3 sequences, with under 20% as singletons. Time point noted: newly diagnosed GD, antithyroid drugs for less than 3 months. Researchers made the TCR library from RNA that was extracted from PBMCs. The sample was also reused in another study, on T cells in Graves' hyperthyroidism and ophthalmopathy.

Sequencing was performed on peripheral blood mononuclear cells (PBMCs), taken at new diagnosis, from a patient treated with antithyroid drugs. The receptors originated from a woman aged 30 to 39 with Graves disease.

The CDR3: CSALSTGQYTEAFF. The CDR3 region has the DNA TGCAGTGCCCTCTCGACAGGGCAATACACTGAAGCTTTCTTT. The V gene is TRBV20-1, the J gene TRBJ1-1; 7 bases are shared with TRBD1. V lost 6 bases to trimming and J lost 3 bases; unmatched junction nucleotides: 10. Germline CDR1 reads DFQATT; CDR2 reads SNEGSKA (reference sequence). The CDR3 has 14 residues.

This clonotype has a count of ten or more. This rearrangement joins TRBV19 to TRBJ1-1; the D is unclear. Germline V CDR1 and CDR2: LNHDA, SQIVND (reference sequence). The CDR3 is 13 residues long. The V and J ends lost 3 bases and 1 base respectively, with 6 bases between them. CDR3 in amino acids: CASSIFGNTEAFF. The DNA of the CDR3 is TGTGCCAGTAGTATCTTTGGGAACACTGAAGCTTTCTTT.

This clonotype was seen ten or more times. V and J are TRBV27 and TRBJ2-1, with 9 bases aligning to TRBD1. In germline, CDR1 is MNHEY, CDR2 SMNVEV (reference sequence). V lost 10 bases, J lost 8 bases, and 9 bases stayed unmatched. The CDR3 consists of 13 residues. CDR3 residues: CANPGQGNYEQFF. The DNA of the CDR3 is TGTGCCAACCCGGGACAGGGCAACTATGAGCAGTTCTTC.

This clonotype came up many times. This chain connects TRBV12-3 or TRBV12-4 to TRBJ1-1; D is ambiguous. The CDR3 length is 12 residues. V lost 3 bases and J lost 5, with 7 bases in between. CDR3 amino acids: CASSFAATEAFF. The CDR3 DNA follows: TGTGCCAGCAGTTTCGCGGCGACTGAAGCTTTCTTT.

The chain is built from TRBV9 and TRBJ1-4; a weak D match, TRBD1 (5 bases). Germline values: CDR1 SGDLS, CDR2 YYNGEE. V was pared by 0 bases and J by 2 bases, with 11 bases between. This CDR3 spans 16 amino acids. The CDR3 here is CASSVGGGSTNEKLFF. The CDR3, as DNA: TGTGCCAGCAGCGTAGGGGGGGGATCGACTAATGAAAAACTGTTTTTT.

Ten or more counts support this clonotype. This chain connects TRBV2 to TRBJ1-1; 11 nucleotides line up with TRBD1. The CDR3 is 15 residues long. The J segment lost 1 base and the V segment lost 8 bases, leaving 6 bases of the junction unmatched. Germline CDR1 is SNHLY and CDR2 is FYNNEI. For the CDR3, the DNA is TGTGCCAGCCTCGGACAGGGGGCAAGGAACACTGAAGCTTTCTTT. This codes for CASLGQGARNTEAFF.

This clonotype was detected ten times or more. This CDR3 is CASSLTRLAGVFDEQFF. CDR3 DNA sequence: TGTGCCAGCAGCTTAACCCGCCTAGCGGGAGTATTCGATGAGCAGTTCTTC. J is TRBJ2-1 and V is TRBV7-3, with 10 bases that match TRBD2. The CDR3 loop spans 17 amino acids. J gave up 8 bases and V 0 bases, and 10 bases lay outside the gene matches. Germline V gene sequence: CDR1 SGHTA, CDR2 FQGTGA.

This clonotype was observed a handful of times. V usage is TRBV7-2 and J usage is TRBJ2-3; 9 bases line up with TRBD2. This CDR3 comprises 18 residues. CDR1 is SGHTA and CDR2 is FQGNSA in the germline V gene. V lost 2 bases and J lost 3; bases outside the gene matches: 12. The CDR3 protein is CASSLYTAGGQITDTQYF. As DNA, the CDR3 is TGTGCCAGCAGCTTATACACAGCGGGAGGACAAATTACAGATACGCAGTATTTT.

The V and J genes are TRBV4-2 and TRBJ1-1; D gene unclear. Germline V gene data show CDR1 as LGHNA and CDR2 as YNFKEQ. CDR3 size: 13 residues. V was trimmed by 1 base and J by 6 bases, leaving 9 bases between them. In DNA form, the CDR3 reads TGTGCCAGCAGCCAAGTAGAAAAAGCTGAAGCTTTCTTT. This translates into CASSQVEKAEAFF.

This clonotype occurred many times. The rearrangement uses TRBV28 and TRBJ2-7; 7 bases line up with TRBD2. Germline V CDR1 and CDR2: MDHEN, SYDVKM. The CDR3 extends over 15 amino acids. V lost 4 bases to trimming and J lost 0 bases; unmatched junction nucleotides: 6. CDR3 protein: CASSSLAASSYEQYF. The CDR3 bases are TGTGCCAGCAGTTCTCTAGCGGCAAGCTCCTACGAGCAGTACTTC.

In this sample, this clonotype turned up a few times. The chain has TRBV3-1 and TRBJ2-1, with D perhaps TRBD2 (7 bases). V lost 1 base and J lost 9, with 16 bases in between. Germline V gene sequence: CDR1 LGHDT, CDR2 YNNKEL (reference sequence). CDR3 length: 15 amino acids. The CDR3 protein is CASSQGGAGAFEQFF. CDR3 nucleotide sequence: TGTGCCAGCAGCCAAGGAGGTGCGGGGGCGTTTGAGCAGTTCTTC.

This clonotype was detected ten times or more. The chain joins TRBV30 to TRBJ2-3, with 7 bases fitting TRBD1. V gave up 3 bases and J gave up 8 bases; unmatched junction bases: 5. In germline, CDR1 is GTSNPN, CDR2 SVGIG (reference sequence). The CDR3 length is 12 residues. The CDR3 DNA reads TGTGCCTGGAGAACTAAGGGGGCTACGCAGTATTTT. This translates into CAWRTKGATQYF.

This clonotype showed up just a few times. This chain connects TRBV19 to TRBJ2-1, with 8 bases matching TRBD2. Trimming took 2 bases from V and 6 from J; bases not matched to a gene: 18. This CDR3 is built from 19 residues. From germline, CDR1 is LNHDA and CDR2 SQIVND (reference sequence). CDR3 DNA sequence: TGTGCCAGTAGTATAACAGGGCATCATAGTAGCGGGGCCCCCAATGAGCAGTTCTTC. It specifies CASSITGHHSSGAPNEQFF. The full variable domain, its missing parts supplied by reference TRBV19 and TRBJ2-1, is DGGITQSPKYLFRKEGQNVTLSCEQNLNHDAMYWYRQDPGQGLRLIYYSQIVNDFQKGDIAEGYSVSREKKESFPLTVTSAQKNPTAFYLCASSITGHHSSGAPNEQFFGPGTRLTVL.

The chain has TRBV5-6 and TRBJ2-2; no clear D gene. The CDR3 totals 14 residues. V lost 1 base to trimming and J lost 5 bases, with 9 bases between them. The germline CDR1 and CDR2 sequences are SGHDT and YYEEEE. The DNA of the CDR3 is TGTGCCAGCAGCTTGTTAGGGAAAACCGGGGAGCTGTTTTTT. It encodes CASSLLGKTGELFF.

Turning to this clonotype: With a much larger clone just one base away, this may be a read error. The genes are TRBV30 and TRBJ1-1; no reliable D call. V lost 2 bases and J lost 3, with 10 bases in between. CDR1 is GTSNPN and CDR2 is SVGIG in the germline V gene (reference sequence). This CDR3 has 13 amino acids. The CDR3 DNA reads TGTGCCTGGAGTTTGGGCCGAGACACTGAAGCTTTCTTT. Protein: CAWSLGRDTEAFF.

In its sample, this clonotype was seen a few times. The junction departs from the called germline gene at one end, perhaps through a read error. CDR3 sequence (DNA): TGTGCCAGCAAACCGGGGTCCTACAATGAGCGGTTCTTC. This gives the protein CASKPGSYNERFF. The chain employs TRBV28 and TRBJ2-1; maybe TRBD2 (5 bases). Germline CDR1 reads MDHEN; CDR2 reads SYDVKM. The CDR3 consists of 13 residues.

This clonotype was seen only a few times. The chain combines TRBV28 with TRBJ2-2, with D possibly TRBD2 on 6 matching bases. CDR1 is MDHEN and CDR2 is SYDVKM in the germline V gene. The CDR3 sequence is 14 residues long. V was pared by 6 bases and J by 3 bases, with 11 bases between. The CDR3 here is CASRQGGDTGELFF. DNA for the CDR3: TGTGCCAGCAGACAAGGCGGGGACACCGGGGAGCTGTTTTTT.

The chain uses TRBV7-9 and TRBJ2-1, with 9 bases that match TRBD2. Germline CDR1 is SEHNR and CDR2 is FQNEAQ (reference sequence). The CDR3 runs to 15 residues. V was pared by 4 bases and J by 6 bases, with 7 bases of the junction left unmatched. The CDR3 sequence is CASSSGLAKLNEQFF. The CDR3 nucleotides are TGTGCCAGCAGCTCTGGACTAGCGAAACTCAATGAGCAGTTCTTC. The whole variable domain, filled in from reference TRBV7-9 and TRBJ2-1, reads DTGVSQNPRHKITKRGQNVTFRCDPISEHNRLYWYRQTLGQGPEFLTYFQNEAQLEKSRLLSDRFSAERPKGSFSTLEIQRTEQGDSAMYLCASSSGLAKLNEQFFGPGTRLTVL.

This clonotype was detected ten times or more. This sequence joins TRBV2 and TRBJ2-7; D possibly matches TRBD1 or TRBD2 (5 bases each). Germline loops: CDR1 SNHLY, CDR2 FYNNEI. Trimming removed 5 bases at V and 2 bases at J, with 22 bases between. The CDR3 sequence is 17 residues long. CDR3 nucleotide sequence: TGTGCCAGCAGTCCTTCTTGGGGACCTTCACGGGCCTACGAGCAGTACTTC. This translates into CASSPSWGPSRAYEQYF.

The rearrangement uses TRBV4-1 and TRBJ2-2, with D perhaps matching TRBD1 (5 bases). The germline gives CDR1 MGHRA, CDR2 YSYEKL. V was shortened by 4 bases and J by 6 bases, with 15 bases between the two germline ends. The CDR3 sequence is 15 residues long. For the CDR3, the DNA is TGCGCCAGCAGCCGCTTGCAGGGTGACGCCGGGGAGCTGTTTTTT. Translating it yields CASSRLQGDAGELFF.

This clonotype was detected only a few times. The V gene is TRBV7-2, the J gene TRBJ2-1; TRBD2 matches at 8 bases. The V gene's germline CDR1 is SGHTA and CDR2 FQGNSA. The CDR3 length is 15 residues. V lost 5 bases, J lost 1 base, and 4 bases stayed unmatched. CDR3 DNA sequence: TGTGCCAGCAGCCAACAGCGGGGGTCCTACAATGAGCAGTTCTTC. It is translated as CASSQQRGSYNEQFF.

This CDR3 reads CASDAAGVTGYTQYF. The CDR3 region has the DNA TGTGCCAGCGACGCAGCGGGAGTGACCGGTTATACGCAGTATTTT. This chain links TRBV3-1 with TRBJ2-3, with 8 bases aligning to TRBD2. With V trimmed by 8 bases and J by 7 bases, 14 bases remained unmatched. The germline V gene has CDR1 LGHDT and CDR2 YNNKEL (reference sequence). The CDR3 length is 15 residues.

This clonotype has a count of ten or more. The CDR3: CASRYRGRAFF. CDR3 sequence (DNA): TGTGCCAGCAGATACAGGGGGCGTGCTTTCTTT. The genes are TRBV12-3 or TRBV12-4 and TRBJ1-1, with TRBD1 matching 9 bases. The length of the CDR3 is 11 residues. The V segment lost 6 bases and the J segment 11 bases; nucleotides outside the gene matches: 4.

CDR3 sequence reads: CASSFDSLRGNTIYF. The CDR3 DNA reads TGTGCCAGCAGTTTCGACAGTTTGAGGGGAAACACCATATATTTT. The J gene is TRBJ1-3, the V gene TRBV6-5; the D gene is possibly TRBD1 (5 bases). CDR1 is MNHEY and CDR2 is SVGAGI in the germline V gene. This CDR3 has 15 amino acids. V was pared by 4 bases and J by 4 bases, with 14 bases between.

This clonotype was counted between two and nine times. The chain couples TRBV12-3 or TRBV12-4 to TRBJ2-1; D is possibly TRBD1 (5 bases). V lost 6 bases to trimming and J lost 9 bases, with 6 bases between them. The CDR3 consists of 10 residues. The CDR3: CASRGPEQFF. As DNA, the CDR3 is TGTGCCAGCAGGGGGCCTGAGCAGTTCTTC.

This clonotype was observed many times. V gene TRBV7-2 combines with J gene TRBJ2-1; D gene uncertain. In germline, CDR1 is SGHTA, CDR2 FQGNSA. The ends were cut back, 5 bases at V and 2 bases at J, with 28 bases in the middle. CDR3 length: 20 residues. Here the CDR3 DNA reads TGTGCCAGCAGCCCCCGACATCCCCCTTTTCGATTGCTTACCTACAATGAGCAGTTCTTC. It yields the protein CASSPRHPPFRLLTYNEQFF.